The clone carrying this T cell receptor beta chain has only a few counts. Germline and junction disagree at one end, which may indicate a read error. Diagnostic conclusions were grounded in clinical symptoms, serum thyroxine, TRAb, thyroid ultrasound and orbital computed tomography. Amplification of the TCR beta CDR3 regions used RNA transcripts (as template). RT-PCR in the first round used HTBI primers; a second-round multiplex PCR followed. TCRdb processed the multiplex PCR reads anew with MiXCR; each CDR3 protein has one entry. Of about 390,000 distinct CDR3 sequences listed, roughly 15% are singletons. The data are from a study of Graves' ophthalmopathy and Graves' hyperthyroidism. At the level of the study: Peripheral blood collection took place at initial diagnosis, before any treatment.

What was sequenced was peripheral blood. This clonotype was sampled from a woman aged 18-29 years with stable Graves' hyperthyroidism.

As DNA, the CDR3 is TGTGCCAGCAGCTCGGTACAGGGCTACGATCAGTACTTC. This sequence encodes CASSSVQGYDQYF. The V and J genes are TRBV11-2 and TRBJ2-7; the D gene is possibly TRBD1 (6 bases). Germline lookup yields CDR1 SGHAT and CDR2 FQNNGV. There are 13 residues in the CDR3.